The sequence of this T cell receptor beta chain was determined in a study of cytomegalovirus exposure and HLA in healthy donors. The germline gives CDR1 GTSNPN, CDR2 SVGIG (reference sequence). CDR3 length: 15 residues. Trimming cost V 3 bases and J 4 bases; bases outside gene matches: 10. PCR primers comprised 60 Vbeta and 13 Jbeta primers. Clones were sequenced by immunoSEQ multiplex PCR, and TCRdb holds only the in-frame ones, with some missing. The sample consists of about 110,000 clones, roughly 69% of them appearing once. Sequencing was carried out using PBMCs. The clonotype was recovered from a man over 45 in good health and CMV-seropositive. The rearrangement uses TRBV30 and TRBJ2-7, with TRBD1 matching over 9 bases. DNA of the CDR3: TGTGCCTGGAGCCAGACCGGGACAGGGCGGTACGAGCAGTACTTC. As protein: CAWSQTGTGRYEQYF.